The 27 T cell receptor beta chains given below trace back to one sample, sequenced in a study of cytomegalovirus exposure and HLA in healthy donors. Primers included in the PCR were 60 Vbeta and 13 Jbeta primers. Data came from immunoSEQ multiplex PCR; TCRdb stores just in-frame clones and leaves some out. This repertoire shows approximately 97,000 clones, 70% to 80% found once; its top ten account for 8.5% to 10%. The sequenced sample was PBMCs. The receptor source for this set is a male donor in good health and CMV-seropositive.

The chain combines TRBV7-9 with TRBJ2-5; D possibly corresponds to TRBD1 (5 bases). V lost 6 bases, J lost 3 bases, and 17 bases lay in between. Germline V lookup: CDR1 SEHNR, CDR2 FQNEAQ (reference sequence). CDR3 length equals 15 residues. CDR3 sequence (DNA): TGTGCCAGCAGTCTTCTTAACCGACAGAAAGAGACCCAGTACTTC. It encodes CASSLLNRQKETQYF. Full variable domain (outside the CDR3, taken from reference TRBV7-9 and TRBJ2-5): DTGVSQNPRHKITKRGQNVTFRCDPISEHNRLYWYRQTLGQGPEFLTYFQNEAQLEKSRLLSDRFSAERPKGSFSTLEIQRTEQGDSAMYLCASSLLNRQKETQYFGPGTRLLVL.

V and J are TRBV4-3 and TRBJ2-3, with 7 nucleotides matching TRBD2. Looked up from germline, CDR1 is LGHNA and CDR2 is YSLEER. The CDR3 covers 15 residues. Unmatched junction bases numbered 8, after V lost 4 bases and J lost 4 bases. CDR3 in DNA: TGCGCCAGCAGCCTTAACCCTCGGGGGGCAGATACGCAGTATTTT. Encoded protein: CASSLNPRGADTQYF.

This clone turned up a few times. The chain links TRBV4-1 to TRBJ1-5, with a weak D call TRBD1 (5 bases). The CDR3 spans 16 residues. Germline values: CDR1 MGHRA, CDR2 YSYEKL. Trimming removed 2 bases from V and 4 bases from J, with 15 bases in between. CDR3 DNA: TGCGCCAGCAGCCAAACCATCACCAAGGGGAATCAGCCCCAGCATTTT. This encodes CASSQTITKGNQPQHF.

The chain uses TRBV4-2 and TRBJ2-1; a possible D gene is TRBD2 (6 bases). The CDR3 extends over 16 amino acids. V was pared by 0 bases and J by 7 bases, with 16 bases between. Germline V gene lookup returns CDR1 LGHNA and CDR2 YNFKEQ. The CDR3 region has the DNA TGTGCCAGCAGCCAAGATCTGGGGACTCCCCAGAATGAGCAGTTCTTC. Residues: CASSQDLGTPQNEQFF.

The chain employs TRBV15 and TRBJ2-3; 10 nucleotides agree with TRBD2. Germline-derived CDR1 and CDR2 are LNHNV and YYDKDF (reference sequence). This CDR3 comprises 16 residues. V was pared by 1 base and J by 5 bases, with 6 bases of the junction left unmatched. Here the CDR3 DNA reads TGTGCCACCAGCAGAGGCCAGCGGGAGGGGAGAGATACGCAGTATTTT. Protein: CATSRGQREGRDTQYF.

The chain has TRBV5-4 and TRBJ2-1; 7 nucleotides align to TRBD2. Germline CDR1 and CDR2: SGHNT and YYREEE (reference sequence). The CDR3 consists of 16 residues. Trimming at V came to 3 bases and at J to 6 bases, leaving 12 bases not matched to a gene. CDR3 amino acids: CASSSAATGGVNEQFF. The CDR3 coding sequence is TGTGCCAGCAGCTCAGCTGCGACTGGGGGGGTCAATGAGCAGTTCTTC.

The rearrangement links TRBV7-2 to TRBJ1-2; TRBD1 might be the D (5 bases). In germline, CDR1 is SGHTA, CDR2 FQGNSA. The CDR3 has 15 residues. Trimming took off 3 bases at V and 3 bases at J, with 14 bases between the two ends. The CDR3 DNA is TGTGCCAGCAGCTTCGACAGTGGGGGGTACTATGGCTACACCTTC. Amino acid sequence: CASSFDSGGYYGYTF.

With regard to this clone: Other DNA sequences in this sample translate to the same CDR3. The chain has TRBV7-9 and TRBJ2-1; D is perhaps TRBD1 (6 bases). CDR1 SEHNR and CDR2 FQNEAQ come from the germline V gene (reference sequence). V gave up 0 bases and J gave up 6 bases, with 9 bases separating them. The CDR3 extends over 14 amino acids. The CDR3 bases are TGTGCCAGCAGCTTAGCCGGGACATTCAATGAGCAGTTCTTC. Protein product: CASSLAGTFNEQFF. Looking up the rest from reference TRBV7-9 and TRBJ2-1 gives the full variable domain: DTGVSQNPRHKITKRGQNVTFRCDPISEHNRLYWYRQTLGQGPEFLTYFQNEAQLEKSRLLSDRFSAERPKGSFSTLEIQRTEQGDSAMYLCASSLAGTFNEQFFGPGTRLTVL.

The chain carries TRBV6-4 and TRBJ2-1; possibly TRBD1 for D (6 bases). CDR3 length equals 15 residues. The germline CDR1 and CDR2 sequences are MRHNA and SNTAGT. V lost 3 bases and J 4 bases, leaving 13 bases between the germline ends. CDR3 region: CASSEGASRYNEQFF. The CDR3 DNA reads as TGTGCCAGCAGTGAGGGGGCTTCGCGATACAATGAGCAGTTCTTC.

The V gene is TRBV2, the J gene TRBJ2-2, with 7 bases fitting TRBD1. The CDR3 consists of 15 residues. Trimming at V came to 6 bases and at J to 0 bases, leaving 4 bases not matched to a gene. CDR1 and CDR2 (germline): SNHLY, FYNNEI. The CDR3 region is CASRAQGTNTGELFF. Written as DNA, the CDR3 is TGTGCCAGCAGAGCACAGGGGACGAACACCGGGGAGCTGTTTTTT.

In this sample, this clone turned up a few times. The chain uses TRBV5-6 and TRBJ2-3, with TRBD1 matching over 8 bases. Germline-derived CDR1 and CDR2 are SGHDT and YYEEEE. The ends lost 4 bases at V and 4 bases at J; junction bases unmatched: 5. There are 14 residues in the CDR3. The CDR3 nucleotides read TGTGCCAGCAGCGATTCAGGGGGCGCAGATACGCAGTATTTT. It translates to CASSDSGGADTQYF.

In its sample, this clone was seen a few times. The V gene is TRBV7-9, the J gene TRBJ1-1, with D possibly matching TRBD1 (5 bases). This CDR3 contains 12 residues. V lost 3 bases, J lost 3 bases, and 5 bases lay in between. Germline assignment: CDR1 SEHNR and CDR2 FQNEAQ (reference sequence). CDR3 DNA: TGTGCCAGCAGCTTGACAGACACTGAAGCTTTCTTT. It is translated as CASSLTDTEAFF.

There are a few counts of this clone. This chain connects TRBV2 to TRBJ2-4, with a possible D match to TRBD1 (6 bases). V shed 3 bases and J shed 0 bases, with 12 bases lying between them. Germline V lookup: CDR1 SNHLY, CDR2 FYNNEI. The CDR3 runs 16 residues. As DNA, the CDR3 is TGTGCCAGCAGTGAGGGGCAGGGGCAAGCCAAAAACATTCAGTACTTC. It translates to CASSEGQGQAKNIQYF.

Written as DNA, the CDR3 is TGTGCCAGCAGGAAGAGGGGGGGCAGGGAGACCCAGTACTTC. Protein sequence: CASRKRGGRETQYF. This chain joins TRBV28 and TRBJ2-5, with D maybe TRBD2 (7 bases). The CDR3 extends over 14 amino acids. Germline-derived CDR1 and CDR2 are MDHEN and SYDVKM. Trimming took off 6 bases at V and 5 bases at J, with 16 bases between the two ends. Looking up the rest from reference TRBV28 and TRBJ2-5 gives the full variable domain: DVKVTQSSRYLVKRTGEKVFLECVQDMDHENMFWYRQDPGLGLRLIYFSYDVKMKEKGDIPEGYSVSREKKERFSLILESASTNQTSMYLCASRKRGGRETQYFGPGTRLLVL.

V and J are TRBV18 and TRBJ2-1; the match to TRBD2 covers 8 bases. The CDR3 loop spans 16 amino acids. CDR1 is KGHSH and CDR2 is LQKENI in the germline V gene. V shed 3 bases and J 1 base; nucleotides not matched to a gene: 5. The CDR3 region has the DNA TGTGCCAGCTCACCCCCGGGACTAGGGTCCTACAATGAGCAGTTCTTC. Protein sequence: CASSPPGLGSYNEQFF.

This clone is labeled as medium-sized. The gene calls are TRBV6-1 and TRBJ2-7, with 11 nucleotides matching TRBD2. CDR1 and CDR2 (germline): MNHNS, SASEGT. The CDR3 is 13 residues long. The J segment lost 4 bases and the V segment lost 7 bases, leaving 3 bases of the junction unmatched. CDR3 amino acids: CASTGTSGYEQYF. The DNA of the CDR3 is TGTGCCAGCACCGGGACTAGCGGTTACGAGCAGTACTTC.

The chain combines TRBV7-3 with TRBJ2-1; no definite D call. The V and J ends lost 5 bases and 10 bases respectively, with 18 bases between them. Per germline, CDR1 SGHTA and CDR2 FQGTGA. The CDR3 is 14 amino acids. CDR3 loop: CASSPSDPRSEQFF. In nucleotides, the CDR3 is TGTGCCAGCAGCCCGAGCGACCCACGTTCAGAGCAGTTCTTC.

V and J are TRBV5-6 and TRBJ1-5; perhaps TRBD1 as D (6 bases). V was clipped by 2 bases and J by 7 bases, with 13 bases between them. Germline V CDR1 and CDR2: SGHDT, YYEEEE. The CDR3 has 14 residues. The CDR3 coding sequence is TGTGCCAGCAGCTTTTTGAGGGGGGGCCAGCCCCAGCATTTT. Encoded protein: CASSFLRGGQPQHF.

This clone was detected only a few times. The chain employs TRBV4-1 and TRBJ2-2, with 8 bases matching TRBD1. With 1 base clipped from V and 7 bases from J, the junction kept 5 bases outside the gene matches. The CDR3 consists of 15 residues. Germline-derived CDR1 and CDR2 are MGHRA and YSYEKL. The chain's CDR3 is CASSQGQGAGGELFF. CDR3 nucleotide sequence: TGCGCCAGCAGCCAAGGTCAGGGGGCCGGCGGGGAGCTGTTTTTT.

This chain uses TRBV7-6 with TRBJ2-3, with 10 bases lining up with TRBD1. The CDR3 loop spans 15 amino acids. The trim removed 3 bases at V and 4 bases at J, leaving 4 bases unmatched. Germline loops: CDR1 SGHVS, CDR2 FNYEAQ. The CDR3 loop reads CASSLAGTGADTQYF. The CDR3 DNA reads as TGTGCCAGCAGCTTGGCCGGGACAGGGGCAGATACGCAGTATTTT.

In the case of this clone: At one end the junction does not follow the germline gene, possibly because of a read error. The chain recombines TRBV7-9 with TRBJ2-5; the match to TRBD1 covers 12 bases. The CDR3 has 16 residues. Germline values: CDR1 SEHNR, CDR2 FQNEAQ (reference sequence). The CDR3 DNA follows: TGTTCCAGCAGCCTGGGGGACAGGGGGCTAGAGGAGACCCAGTACTTC. Residues: CSSSLGDRGLEETQYF.

The CDR3 DNA reads TGTGCCAGCATGGGGGCTTTCGAGAGATCCTACAATGAGCAGTTCTTC. Its translation: CASMGAFERSYNEQFF. The J gene is TRBJ2-1, the V gene TRBV28; D perhaps matches TRBD1 (6 bases). The germline CDR1 and CDR2 sequences are MDHEN and SYDVKM. The CDR3 totals 16 residues. V shed 7 bases and J shed 1 base, with 17 bases lying between them.

The V and J genes are TRBV15 and TRBJ1-5; TRBD1 matches at 9 bases. The germline gives CDR1 LNHNV, CDR2 YYDKDF (reference sequence). The junction had 5 bases not matched to a gene; V was cut back by 4 bases and J by 7 bases. The CDR3 consists of 14 residues. The CDR3 bases are TGTGCCACCAGCATAACAGGGGGCGGACAGCCCCAGCATTTT. Protein sequence: CATSITGGGQPQHF. The variable domain in full, completed from reference TRBV15 and TRBJ1-5, reads DAMVIQNPRYQVTQFGKPVTLSCSQTLNHNVMYWYQQKSSQAPKLLFHYYDKDFNNEADTPDNFQSRRPNTSFCFLDIRSPGLGDTAMYLCATSITGGGQPQHFGDGTRLSIL.

The CDR3 sequence is CASSLDSDLLREQFF. The CDR3, as DNA: TGTGCCAGTAGCTTGGACAGCGACCTGCTGAGGGAGCAGTTCTTC. The chain couples TRBV19 to TRBJ2-1; a weak D match, TRBD1 (6 bases). Germline CDR1 LNHDA, CDR2 SQIVND (reference sequence). V lost 6 bases and J 10 bases, leaving 22 bases between the germline ends. The length of the CDR3 is 15 residues.

This clone occurred a few times. This chain joins TRBV21-1 and TRBJ2-2; TRBD2 reflects the table's D call only, with no check against the DNA. TRBV21-1 is described as a pseudogene. The CDR3 totals 15 residues. Here the CDR3 reads CASEASGVRTGELFF. In nucleotides, the CDR3 is TGTGCCAGCGAAGCAAGCGGGGTGAGAACCGGGGAGCTGTTTTTT.

The chain couples TRBV5-1 to TRBJ2-4; 12 bases fit TRBD2. The CDR3 is made up of 20 amino acids. Trimming at V came to 4 bases and at J to 0 bases, leaving 14 bases not matched to a gene. Germline V gene lookup returns CDR1 SGHRS and CDR2 YFSETQ. The CDR3 coding sequence is TGCGCCAGCAGCACCGGGACTAGCGGGCGGGCCATTCTAGCCAAAAACATTCAGTACTTC. Translation: CASSTGTSGRAILAKNIQYF.

The rearrangement joins TRBV25-1 to TRBJ2-1, with 8 positions matching TRBD2. The germline V gene encodes CDR1 MGHDK and CDR2 SYGVNS. The CDR3 has 17 residues. V trimming: 4 bases; J trimming: 5 bases; junction bases outside the gene matches: 13. The chain's CDR3 is CASSALSGTRRDNEQFF. CDR3 in DNA: TGTGCCAGCAGTGCCCTAAGCGGGACTAGACGCGACAATGAGCAGTTCTTC.